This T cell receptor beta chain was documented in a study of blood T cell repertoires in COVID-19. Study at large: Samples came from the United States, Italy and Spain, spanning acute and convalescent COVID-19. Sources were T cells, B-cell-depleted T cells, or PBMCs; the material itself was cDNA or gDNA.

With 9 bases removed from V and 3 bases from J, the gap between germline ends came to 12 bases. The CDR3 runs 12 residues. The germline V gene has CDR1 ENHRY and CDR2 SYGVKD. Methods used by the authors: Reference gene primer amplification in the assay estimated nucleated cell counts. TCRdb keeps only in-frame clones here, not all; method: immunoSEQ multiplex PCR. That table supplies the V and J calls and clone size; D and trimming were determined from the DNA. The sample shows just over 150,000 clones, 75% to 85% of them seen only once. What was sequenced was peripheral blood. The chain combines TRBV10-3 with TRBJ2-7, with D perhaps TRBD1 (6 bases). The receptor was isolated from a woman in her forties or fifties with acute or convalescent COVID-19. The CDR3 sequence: CAIRTDRYEQYF. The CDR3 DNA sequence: TGTGCCATACGGACAGACCGCTACGAGCAGTACTTC.